The 5 T cell receptor beta chains in this list originate from one sample, sequenced in a study of T cell responses to AZD1222 COVID-19 vaccine. The repertoire was sequenced with immunoSEQ multiplex PCR; TCRdb's copy has only in-frame clones and lacks some. The sample lists some 170,000 clones; 80% to 90% were seen once. Sample: peripheral blood, taken 28 days after the second dose of the MenACWY control vaccine. The receptors originated from an adult who received the MenACWY meningococcal vaccine as a control.

This clone was recorded once. The chain joins TRBV11-2 to TRBJ2-5; D unclear. Trimming took off 6 bases at V and 7 bases at J, with 12 bases between the two ends. CDR3 size: 12 residues. CDR1 is SGHAT and CDR2 is FQNNGV in the germline V gene. The CDR3 coding sequence is TGTGCCAGCAGTTTGACCCCGGGGACCCAGTACTTC. This encodes CASSLTPGTQYF.

The chain employs TRBV20-1 and TRBJ2-7; 7 nucleotides agree with TRBD1. J gave up 6 bases and V 3 bases, and 5 bases lay outside the gene matches. The CDR3 consists of 12 residues. Germline V gives CDR1 DFQATT, CDR2 SNEGSKA (reference sequence). In DNA form, the CDR3 reads TGCAGTGCTAGTCAACAGGGGCGCGAGCAGTACTTC. The encoded protein is CSASQQGREQYF.

This chain links TRBV6-6 with TRBJ2-7; 11 nucleotides match TRBD2. Germline V CDR1 and CDR2: MNHNY, SVGAGI (reference sequence). J gave up 0 bases and V 6 bases, and 7 bases lay outside the gene matches. This CDR3 is built from 16 residues. The CDR3 spells CASSRLTSGSSYEQYF. Here the CDR3 DNA reads TGTGCCAGCAGCCGCCTTACTAGCGGGAGCTCCTACGAGCAGTACTTC.

This chain joins TRBV10-1 and TRBJ2-5; D is unresolved. The CDR3 is 13 residues long. The germline V and J ends were trimmed by 4 bases and 5 bases, with 11 bases remaining between them. The germline gives CDR1 WNHNN, CDR2 SYGVQD (reference sequence). CDR3 region: CASSGTGLETQYF. The CDR3 DNA follows: TGCGCCAGCAGTGGGACGGGTTTGGAGACCCAGTACTTC.

This clone is a singleton in its sample. The chain joins TRBV11-2 to TRBJ2-7; D is ambiguous. This CDR3 contains 15 residues. V dropped 0 bases and J dropped 2 bases, with 11 bases sitting between them. Germline V gene lookup returns CDR1 SGHAT and CDR2 FQNNGV. CDR3: CASSLDLPSAYEQYF. The CDR3 DNA reads TGTGCCAGCAGCTTAGATCTCCCCTCGGCCTACGAGCAGTACTTC.